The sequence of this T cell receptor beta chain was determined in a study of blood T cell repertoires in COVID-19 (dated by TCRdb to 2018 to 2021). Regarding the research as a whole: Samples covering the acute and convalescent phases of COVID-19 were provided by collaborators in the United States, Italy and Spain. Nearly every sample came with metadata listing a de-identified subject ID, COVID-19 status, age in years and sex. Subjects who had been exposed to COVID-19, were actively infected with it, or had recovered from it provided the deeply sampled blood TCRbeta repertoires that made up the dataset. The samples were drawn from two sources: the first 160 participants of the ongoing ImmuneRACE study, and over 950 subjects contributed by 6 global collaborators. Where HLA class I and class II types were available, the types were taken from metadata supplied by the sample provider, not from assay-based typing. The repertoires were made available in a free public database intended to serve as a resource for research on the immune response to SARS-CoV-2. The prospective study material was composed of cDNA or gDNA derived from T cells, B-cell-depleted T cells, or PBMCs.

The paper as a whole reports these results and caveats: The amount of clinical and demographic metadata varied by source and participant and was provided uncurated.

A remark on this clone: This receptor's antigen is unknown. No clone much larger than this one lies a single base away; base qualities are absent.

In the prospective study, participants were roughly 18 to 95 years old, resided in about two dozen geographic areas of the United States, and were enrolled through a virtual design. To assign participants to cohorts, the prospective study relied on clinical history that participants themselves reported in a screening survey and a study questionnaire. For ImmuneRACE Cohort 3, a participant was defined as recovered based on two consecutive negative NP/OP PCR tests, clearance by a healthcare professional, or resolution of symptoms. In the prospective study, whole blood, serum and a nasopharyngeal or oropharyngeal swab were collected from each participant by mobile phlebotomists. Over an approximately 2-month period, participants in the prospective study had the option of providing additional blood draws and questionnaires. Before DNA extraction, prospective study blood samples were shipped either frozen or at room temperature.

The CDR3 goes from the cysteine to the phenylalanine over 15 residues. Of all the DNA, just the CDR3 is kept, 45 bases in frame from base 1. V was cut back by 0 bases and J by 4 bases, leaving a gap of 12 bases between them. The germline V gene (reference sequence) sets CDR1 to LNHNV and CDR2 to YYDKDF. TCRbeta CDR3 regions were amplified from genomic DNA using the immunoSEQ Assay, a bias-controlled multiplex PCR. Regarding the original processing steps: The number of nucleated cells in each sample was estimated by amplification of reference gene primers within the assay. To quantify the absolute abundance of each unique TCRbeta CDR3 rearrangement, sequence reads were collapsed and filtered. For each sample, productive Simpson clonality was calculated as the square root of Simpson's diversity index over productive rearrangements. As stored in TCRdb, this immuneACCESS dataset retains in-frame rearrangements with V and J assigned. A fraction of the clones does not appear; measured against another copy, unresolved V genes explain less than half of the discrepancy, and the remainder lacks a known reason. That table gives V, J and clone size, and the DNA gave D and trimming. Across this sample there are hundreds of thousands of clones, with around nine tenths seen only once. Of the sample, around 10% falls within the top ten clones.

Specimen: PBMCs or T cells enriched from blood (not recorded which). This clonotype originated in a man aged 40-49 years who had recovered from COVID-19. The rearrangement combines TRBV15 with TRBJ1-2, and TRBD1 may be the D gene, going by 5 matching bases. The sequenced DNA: TGTGCCACCAGCAGAGATCAGCAGGGCCTCTATGGCTACACCTTC. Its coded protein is CATSRDQQGLYGYTF. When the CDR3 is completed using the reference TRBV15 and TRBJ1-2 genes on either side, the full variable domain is DAMVIQNPRYQVTQFGKPVTLSCSQTLNHNVMYWYQQKSSQAPKLLFHYYDKDFNNEADTPDNFQSRRPNTSFCFLDIRSPGLGDTAMYLCATSRDQQGLYGYTFGSGTRLTVV.